These 3 T cell receptor beta chains share one sample of origin, sequenced in a study of T cell responses to AZD1222 COVID-19 vaccine. Repertoires were generated with immunoSEQ multiplex PCR, while TCRdb's copy carries only in-frame clones and drops some. The profile shows over 140,000 clones, over 85% of them singletons. The sample consisted of peripheral blood, taken on day 0 of AZD1222 vaccination. Source of these receptors: an adult in good health.

The J gene is TRBJ2-7, the V gene TRBV28; TRBD1 matches 7 bases. Germline CDR1 is MDHEN and CDR2 is SYDVKM. Unmatched junction bases numbered 20, after V lost 6 bases and J lost 6 bases. The CDR3 covers 17 residues. CDR3 bases: TGTGCCAGCAGCTCTCCCCCTAAAGACAGGGACCTCGCCGAGCAGTACTTC. Translation gives CASSSPPKDRDLAEQYF. The variable domain in full, with the rest retrieved from reference TRBV28 and TRBJ2-7, is DVKVTQSSRYLVKRTGEKVFLECVQDMDHENMFWYRQDPGLGLRLIYFSYDVKMKEKGDIPEGYSVSREKKERFSLILESASTNQTSMYLCASSSPPKDRDLAEQYFGPGTRLTVT.

This rearrangement joins TRBV21-1 to TRBJ2-3; the table's D call of TRBD1 was not tested on the DNA. TRBV21-1 is a listed pseudogene. This CDR3 is 16 amino acids long. CDR3 in amino acids: CASSKGQGARTDTQYF. CDR3 DNA: TGTGCCAGCAGCAAGGGTCAGGGGGCGAGAACAGATACGCAGTATTTT.

The rearrangement joins TRBV6-5 to TRBJ1-2; 9 bases agree with TRBD1. The ends lost 2 bases at V and 5 bases at J; junction bases unmatched: 6. CDR3 length: 15 residues. CDR1 MNHEY and CDR2 SVGAGI come from the germline V gene. CDR3 nucleotides: TGTGCCAGCAGTTACGGGGACAGGGAGGAGTATGGCTACACCTTC. This encodes CASSYGDREEYGYTF.